This entry features one TCR beta chain sequence. In the same sample, other DNA sequences code for this CDR3. The CDR3 is made up of 15 amino acids. Germline CDR1 is KGHDR and CDR2 is SFDVKD. J gave up 5 bases and V 2 bases, and 2 bases lay outside the gene matches. In the source study's methods: Quantification of nucleated cells was approximated via reference gene primer amplification. Assay: immunoSEQ multiplex PCR; the TCRdb copy retains only in-frame clones and omits some. V and J calls and clone size are as listed in that table; D and trimming were resolved from the DNA. The table includes under 200,000 clones, about 80% detected once. This sample stems from a study of blood T cell repertoires in COVID-19. The overall study: Sources were T cells, B-cell-depleted T cells, or PBMCs; the material itself was cDNA or gDNA.

This clonotype was sampled from a man aged 65 to 79 with active or convalescent COVID-19. The gene calls are TRBV24-1 and TRBJ2-5, with 12 bases lining up with TRBD1. Sequencing input: peripheral blood. The CDR3 spells CATSDSGTGGETQYF. The CDR3 DNA reads TGTGCCACCAGTGATTCCGGGACAGGGGGCGAGACCCAGTACTTC.